This T cell receptor (beta chain) was recovered during a study of T-cell memory formation after mild COVID-19. The study's findings and limits: Researchers report contracting CD4+ clones mostly in CM and EM, with CD8+ clones in EMRA. A subset of responding clones appeared in pre-infection memory, suggesting cross-reactive memory joined.

Of note for this clonotype: What it binds is not known.

5'RACE, which relied on constant-segment primers, yielded TCR alpha and TCR beta cDNA libraries carrying sample barcodes and UMIs. In TCRdb, the 5' RACE reads were re-called with MiXCR into one record per CDR3 protein. The sample has about 340,000 distinct CDR3 sequences; roughly 13% are singletons. Trimming shortened V by 0 bases and J by 10 bases, and 7 bases separated the two germline ends. In germline, CDR1 is LGHDT, CDR2 YNNKEL (reference sequence). The CDR3 has 13 residues. The origin of this receptor is a man aged 18 to 29 who had mild COVID-19 (a few samples of this study predate the infection). Cell type and time point are not known. Sequenced input: PBMCs or a T cell subset sorted from them (not recorded which). V usage is TRBV3-1 and J usage is TRBJ1-6; D is uncertain. CDR3 sequence reads: CASSQESGSPLHF. The CDR3 DNA sequence: TGTGCCAGCAGCCAAGAAAGCGGCTCACCCCTCCACTTT.